This TCR beta chain is from a study of blood T cells in healthy people across ages. V shed 5 bases and J shed 2 bases, with 14 bases lying between them. Germline V lookup: CDR1 DFQATT, CDR2 SNEGSKA (reference sequence). The CDR3 is made up of 14 amino acids. The second PCR ran roughly 7 to 11 cycles with a sample-barcoded 5' primer and J-beta primers. One entry per CDR3 protein results from TCRdb running MiXCR on the 5' RACE reads. The table lists 790,000 or so distinct CDR3 sequences, 56% of them singletons. This clonotype has only a few counts. The sample was blood. This TCR derives from a middle-aged man in good health. The J gene is TRBJ2-3, the V gene TRBV20-1; a possible D gene is TRBD2 (6 bases). The CDR3 nucleotides read TGCAGTGCTTTCGGCGGGGTGTCCACAGATACGCAGTATTTT. Translation gives CSAFGGVSTDTQYF.